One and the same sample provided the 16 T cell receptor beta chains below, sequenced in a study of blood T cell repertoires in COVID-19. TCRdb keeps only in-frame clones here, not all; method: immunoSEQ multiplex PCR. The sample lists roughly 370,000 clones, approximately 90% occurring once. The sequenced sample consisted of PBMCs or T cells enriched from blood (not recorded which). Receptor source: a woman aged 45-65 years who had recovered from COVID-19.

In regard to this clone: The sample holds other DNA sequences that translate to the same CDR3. DNA for the CDR3: TGTGCCAGCAGCCCCTGGACAGGGAGTAACACCGGGGAGCTGTTTTTT. It yields the protein CASSPWTGSNTGELFF. V usage is TRBV7-9 and J usage is TRBJ2-2, with 8 bases identical to TRBD1. The ends lost 5 bases at V and 2 bases at J; junction bases unmatched: 7. Germline-derived CDR1 and CDR2 are SEHNR and FQNEAQ (reference sequence). The CDR3 spans 16 residues. The complete variable domain, with remaining parts taken from reference TRBV7-9 and TRBJ2-2, reads DTGVSQNPRHKITKRGQNVTFRCDPISEHNRLYWYRQTLGQGPEFLTYFQNEAQLEKSRLLSDRFSAERPKGSFSTLEIQRTEQGDSAMYLCASSPWTGSNTGELFFGEGSRLTVL.

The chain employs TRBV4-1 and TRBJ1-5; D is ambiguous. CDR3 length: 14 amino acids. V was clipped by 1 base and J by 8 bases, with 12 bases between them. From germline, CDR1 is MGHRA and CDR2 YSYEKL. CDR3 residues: CASSQVEGPEPQHF. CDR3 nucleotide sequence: TGCGCCAGCAGCCAAGTGGAGGGTCCGGAGCCCCAGCATTTT.

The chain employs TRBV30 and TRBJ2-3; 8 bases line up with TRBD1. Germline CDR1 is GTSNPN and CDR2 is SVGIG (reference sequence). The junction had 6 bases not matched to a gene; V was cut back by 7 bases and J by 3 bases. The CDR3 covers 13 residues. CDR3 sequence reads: CALDRVRTDTQYF. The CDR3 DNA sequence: TGTGCCTTGGACAGGGTGAGGACAGATACGCAGTATTTT.

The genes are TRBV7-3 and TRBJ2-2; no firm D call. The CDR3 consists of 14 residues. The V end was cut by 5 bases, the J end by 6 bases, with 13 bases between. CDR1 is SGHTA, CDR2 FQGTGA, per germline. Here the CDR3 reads CASSTNAVAGELFF. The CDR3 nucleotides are TGTGCCAGCAGCACAAACGCGGTGGCCGGGGAGCTGTTTTTT.

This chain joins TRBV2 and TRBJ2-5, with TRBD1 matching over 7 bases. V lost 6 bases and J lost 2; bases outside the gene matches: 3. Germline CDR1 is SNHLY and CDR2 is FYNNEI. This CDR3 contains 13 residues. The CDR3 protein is CASSGQDQETQYF. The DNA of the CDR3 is TGTGCCAGCAGCGGACAGGATCAAGAGACCCAGTACTTC.

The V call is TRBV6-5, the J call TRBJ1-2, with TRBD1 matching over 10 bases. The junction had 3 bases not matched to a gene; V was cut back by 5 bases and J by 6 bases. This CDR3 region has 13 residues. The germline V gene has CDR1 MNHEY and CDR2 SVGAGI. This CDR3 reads CASSRQGADGYTF. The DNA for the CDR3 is TGTGCCAGCAGTAGACAGGGGGCGGATGGCTACACCTTC.

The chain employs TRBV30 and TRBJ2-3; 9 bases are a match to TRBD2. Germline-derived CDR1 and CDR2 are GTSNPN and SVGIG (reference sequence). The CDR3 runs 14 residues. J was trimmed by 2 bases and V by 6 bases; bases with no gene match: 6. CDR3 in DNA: TGTGCCTGCAAGCGGGGGGCACTCACAGATACGCAGTATTTT. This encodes CACKRGALTDTQYF. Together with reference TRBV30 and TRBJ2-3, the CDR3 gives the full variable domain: SQTIHQWPATLVQPVGSPLSLECTVEGTSNPNLYWYRQAAGRGLQLLFYSVGIGQISSEVPQNLSASRPQDRQFILSSKKLLLSDSGFYLCACKRGALTDTQYFGPGTRLTVL.

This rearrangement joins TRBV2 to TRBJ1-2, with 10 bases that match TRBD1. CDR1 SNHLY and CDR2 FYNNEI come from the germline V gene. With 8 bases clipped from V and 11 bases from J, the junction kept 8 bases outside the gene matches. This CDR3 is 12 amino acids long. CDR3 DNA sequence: TGTGCCAGCGGGGTTGGACAGGGGGGGTACACCTTC. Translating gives CASGVGQGGYTF.

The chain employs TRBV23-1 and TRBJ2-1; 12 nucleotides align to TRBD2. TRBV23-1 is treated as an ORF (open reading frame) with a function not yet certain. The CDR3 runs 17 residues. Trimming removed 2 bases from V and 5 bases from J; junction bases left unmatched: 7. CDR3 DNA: TGCGCCAGCAGTCAACAACGGACTAGCGGGGAGGACAATGAGCAGTTCTTC. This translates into CASSQQRTSGEDNEQFF.

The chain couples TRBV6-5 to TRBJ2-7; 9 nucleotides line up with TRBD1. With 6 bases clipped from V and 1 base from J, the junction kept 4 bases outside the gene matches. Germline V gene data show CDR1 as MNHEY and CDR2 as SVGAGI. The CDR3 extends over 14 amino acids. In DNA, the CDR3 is TGTGCCAGCAGGGCGGGACAGGGATCCTACGAGCAGTACTTC. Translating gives CASRAGQGSYEQYF.

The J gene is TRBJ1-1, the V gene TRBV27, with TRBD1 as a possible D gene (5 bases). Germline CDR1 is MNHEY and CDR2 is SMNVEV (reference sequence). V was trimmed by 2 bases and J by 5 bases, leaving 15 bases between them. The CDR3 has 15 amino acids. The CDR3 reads CASSLEGRGWTEAFF. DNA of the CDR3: TGTGCCAGCAGTTTAGAGGGGCGGGGTTGGACTGAAGCTTTCTTT.

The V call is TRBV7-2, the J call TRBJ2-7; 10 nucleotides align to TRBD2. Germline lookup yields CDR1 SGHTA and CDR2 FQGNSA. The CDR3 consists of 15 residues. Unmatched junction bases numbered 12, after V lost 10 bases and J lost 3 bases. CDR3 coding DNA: TGTGCCACCGGACTACTCGGGACTAGCGACTACGAGCAGTACTTC. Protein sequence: CATGLLGTSDYEQYF. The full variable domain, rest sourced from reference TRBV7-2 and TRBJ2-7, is GAGVSQSPSNKVTEKGKDVELRCDPISGHTALYWYRQSLGQGLEFLIYFQGNSAPDKSGLPSDRFSAERTGGSVSTLTIQRTQQEDSAVYLCATGLLGTSDYEQYFGPGTRLTVT.

CDR3 nucleotides: TGTGCCAGCAGCTTGGGAGTTGTGGCCGGGACAGGGCGGTCACCCCTCCACTTT. It encodes CASSLGVVAGTGRSPLHF. V is TRBV5-8 and J is TRBJ1-6, with TRBD1 matching 9 bases. Looked up from germline, CDR1 is SGHTS and CDR2 is YDEGEE. Trimming removed 0 bases from V and 10 bases from J; junction bases left unmatched: 14. The CDR3 extends over 18 amino acids.

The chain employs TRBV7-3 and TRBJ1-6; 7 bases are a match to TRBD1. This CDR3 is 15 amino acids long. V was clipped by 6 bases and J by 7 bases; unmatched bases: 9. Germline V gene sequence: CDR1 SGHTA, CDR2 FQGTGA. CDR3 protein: CASRKEGARNSPLHF. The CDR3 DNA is TGTGCCAGCAGGAAAGAGGGGGCTCGGAATTCACCCCTCCACTTT.

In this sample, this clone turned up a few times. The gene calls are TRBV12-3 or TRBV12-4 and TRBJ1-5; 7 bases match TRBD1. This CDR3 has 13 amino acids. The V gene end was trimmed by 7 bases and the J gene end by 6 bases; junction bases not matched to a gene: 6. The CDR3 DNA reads TGTGCCAGCACCAGGGGGGATGGTCAGCCCCAGCATTTT. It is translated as CASTRGDGQPQHF.

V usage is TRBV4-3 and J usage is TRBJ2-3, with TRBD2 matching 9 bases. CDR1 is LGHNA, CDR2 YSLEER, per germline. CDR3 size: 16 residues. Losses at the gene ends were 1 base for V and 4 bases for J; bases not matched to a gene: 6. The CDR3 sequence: CASSQALAGLSDTQYF. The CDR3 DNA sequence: TGCGCCAGCAGCCAAGCTCTAGCGGGGTTATCAGATACGCAGTATTTT.